The 25 T cell receptor beta chains below all came from one sample that was sequenced in a study of vaccination effects on CD4 cells after COVID-19. The antigens for these receptors are not known. Prior to sequencing, the ViraFEST assay stimulated PBMC with viral peptide pools, which expanded the antigen-specific CD4+ T cells. Researchers isolated CD4+ T cells once approximately 10 days of culture had elapsed. Participants each got two BNT162b2 or mRNA-1273 vaccine doses. Method: immunoSEQ multiplex PCR; TCRdb's copy keeps in-frame clones and lacks some. The sample has 28,000 or so clones, roughly 70% seen once; the top ten hold approximately 10%. Specimen: CD4+ T cells from PBMCs cultured with HCoV-NL63 spike peptides, collected after COVID-19 vaccination. These receptors originate from a human donor who received a COVID-19 vaccine.

The rearrangement uses TRBV11-2 and TRBJ2-1; no clear D. V gave up 5 bases and J gave up 5 bases, with 13 bases separating them. CDR1 and CDR2 (germline): SGHAT, FQNNGV. This CDR3 is 14 amino acids long. CDR3: CASSPPSGNNEQFF. DNA for the CDR3: TGTGCCAGCAGCCCACCCAGTGGGAACAATGAGCAGTTCTTC.

The chain joins TRBV12-3 or TRBV12-4 to TRBJ1-2; D remains unclear. The CDR3 contains 12 residues. The V end was cut by 5 bases, the J end by 5 bases, with 9 bases between. CDR3 loop: CASSPATYGYTF. CDR3 coding DNA: TGTGCCAGCAGTCCTGCTACATATGGCTACACCTTC.

This chain connects TRBV7-9 to TRBJ2-1; D is undetermined. CDR1 and CDR2 from the germline V gene are SEHNR and FQNEAQ (reference sequence). The V end lost 2 bases, the J end lost 6 bases, and 8 bases lay between the germline ends. The CDR3 is made up of 13 amino acids. This CDR3 is CASSLSRLNEQFF. CDR3 coding DNA: TGTGCCAGCAGCTTATCTCGGCTCAATGAGCAGTTCTTC.

The chain joins TRBV7-9 to TRBJ2-3; TRBD2 matches at 7 bases. Trimming at V came to 5 bases and at J to 5 bases, leaving 10 bases not matched to a gene. Germline loops: CDR1 SEHNR, CDR2 FQNEAQ (reference sequence). This CDR3 comprises 15 residues. CDR3 DNA sequence: TGTGCCAGCAGCCCCGACGGGGGGTGGAGAGATACGCAGTATTTT. Translated, it gives CASSPDGGWRDTQYF.

This clone was seen only a few times. This chain uses TRBV25-1 with TRBJ2-7; D may be TRBD1 (7 bases). Trimming took 4 bases from V and 4 from J, leaving 20 bases between them. This CDR3 spans 16 amino acids. Germline-derived CDR1 and CDR2 are MGHDK and SYGVNS. In DNA form, the CDR3 reads TGTGCCAGCAGTGGAGGTACCACGACAGGGAGGTACGAGCAGTACTTC. Translated: CASSGGTTTGRYEQYF.

The chain carries TRBV11-2 and TRBJ2-7; D gene unclear. Germline V gene data show CDR1 as SGHAT and CDR2 as FQNNGV. V shed 4 bases and J shed 7 bases, with 8 bases lying between them. CDR3 size: 11 residues. The CDR3 sequence is CASSSDVEQYF. CDR3 DNA sequence: TGTGCCAGCAGCTCTGACGTGGAGCAGTACTTC.

V gene TRBV7-2 combines with J gene TRBJ2-3, with 8 nucleotides matching TRBD1. Germline V gene sequence: CDR1 SGHTA, CDR2 FQGNSA. After removal of 4 bases from V and 6 bases from J, the junction contained 9 bases not matched to a gene. This CDR3 has 15 residues. In DNA, the CDR3 is TGTGCCAGCAGCTGGGTGACAGGGGAGACGGATACGCAGTATTTT. As protein: CASSWVTGETDTQYF.

The V and J genes are TRBV6-4 and TRBJ2-1; D perhaps matches TRBD2 (6 bases). The CDR3 spans 15 residues. Germline CDR1 MRHNA, CDR2 SNTAGT. Trimming pared 4 bases from V and 4 bases from J, leaving 14 bases between. The CDR3 sequence: CASSAWGGDYNEQFF. CDR3 bases: TGTGCCAGCAGTGCATGGGGCGGGGATTACAATGAGCAGTTCTTC.

The count of this clone is one. The chain uses TRBV6-4 and TRBJ1-1; D uncertain. This CDR3 has 14 amino acids. Deletions cut 6 bases from V and 4 bases from J, with 15 bases between. Germline V gene data show CDR1 as MRHNA and CDR2 as SNTAGT. The CDR3 protein is CASRNTNVPTEAFF. The CDR3 DNA reads as TGTGCCAGCAGAAACACCAATGTTCCCACTGAAGCTTTCTTT.

The DNA for the CDR3 is TGTGCCAGCAGCCTAGATCAGACCCCCGGGACTAGAGCGACAGATACGCAGTATTTT. Protein: CASSLDQTPGTRATDTQYF. The chain couples TRBV7-8 to TRBJ2-3, with 8 bases identical to TRBD2. Germline trimming cut 5 bases from V and 3 bases from J; bases unmatched to any gene: 19. CDR1 and CDR2 from the germline V gene are SGHVS and FQNEAQ. The CDR3 runs to 19 residues.

The rearrangement joins TRBV2 to TRBJ1-1, with D perhaps matching TRBD1 (5 bases). This CDR3 is 14 amino acids long. From germline, CDR1 is SNHLY and CDR2 FYNNEI. V lost 7 bases to trimming and J lost 1 base, with 13 bases between them. In DNA, the CDR3 is TGTGCCAGCAACAGCAGGGCCGGGAACACTGAAGCTTTCTTT. Translated, it gives CASNSRAGNTEAFF.

The V and J genes are TRBV6-5 and TRBJ2-1, with 9 bases fitting TRBD2. This CDR3 comprises 13 residues. The V gene end was trimmed by 6 bases and the J gene end by 9 bases; junction bases not matched to a gene: 6. Germline CDR1 and CDR2: MNHEY and SVGAGI. The CDR3: CASRKGLAGEQFF. The CDR3 bases are TGTGCCAGCAGAAAGGGACTAGCTGGTGAGCAGTTCTTC.

This sequence joins TRBV4-1 and TRBJ2-1, with 7 bases matching TRBD2. CDR1 is MGHRA and CDR2 is YSYEKL in the germline V gene. With 5 bases clipped from V and 1 base from J, the junction kept 8 bases outside the gene matches. The CDR3 runs 16 residues. For the CDR3, the DNA is TGCGCCAGCAGCTATGGCGGGAGCGGATCCTACAATGAGCAGTTCTTC. Translation gives CASSYGGSGSYNEQFF.

J is TRBJ2-7 and V is TRBV6-5, with 8 bases identical to TRBD1. Germline CDR1 and CDR2: MNHEY and SVGAGI. This CDR3 contains 15 residues. Germline trimming cut 2 bases from V and 6 bases from J; bases unmatched to any gene: 9. The chain's CDR3 is CASSYPGQGVLEQYF. DNA of the CDR3: TGTGCCAGCAGTTACCCAGGACAGGGTGTCCTCGAGCAGTACTTC.

The chain is built from TRBV4-2 and TRBJ1-4, with a tentative D call TRBD1 (5 bases). CDR3 length equals 13 residues. CDR1 is LGHNA, CDR2 YNFKEQ, per germline. V gave up 3 bases and J gave up 14 bases, with 16 bases separating them. CDR3 nucleotides: TGTGCCAGCAGCCAGGACCGGGATCGGGGGCTGTTTTTT. Translated, it gives CASSQDRDRGLFF.

This clone was seen more than once but under ten times. The V gene is TRBV9, the J gene TRBJ2-1; TRBD1 matches at 8 bases. This CDR3 comprises 15 residues. Trimming removed 3 bases from V and 5 bases from J; junction bases left unmatched: 7. Germline assignment: CDR1 SGDLS and CDR2 YYNGEE. In DNA form, the CDR3 reads TGTGCCAGCAGCGCGGCCGGGACAGGACACAATGAGCAGTTCTTC. This encodes CASSAAGTGHNEQFF.

The chain combines TRBV25-1 with TRBJ1-6; 7 nucleotides line up with TRBD1. V lost 6 bases, J lost 7 bases, and 3 bases stayed unmatched. Germline values: CDR1 MGHDK, CDR2 SYGVNS. The CDR3 has 13 residues. The CDR3 spells CASRGGRNSPLHF. In DNA form, the CDR3 reads TGTGCCAGCAGAGGGGGCCGGAATTCACCCCTCCACTTT.

The V call is TRBV5-1, the J call TRBJ2-5; TRBD2 might be the D (6 bases). The CDR3 runs to 15 residues. With 0 bases removed from V and 5 bases from J, the gap between germline ends came to 14 bases. Germline-derived CDR1 and CDR2 are SGHRS and YFSETQ. The CDR3 protein is CASSLVGGAHETQYF. For the CDR3, the DNA is TGCGCCAGCAGCTTGGTAGGCGGGGCGCATGAGACCCAGTACTTC.

This clone was seen a handful of times. V and J are TRBV5-1 and TRBJ1-2; a weak D match, TRBD1 (6 bases). Deletions cut 0 bases from V and 2 bases from J, with 14 bases between. The V gene's germline CDR1 is SGHRS and CDR2 YFSETQ. The CDR3 covers 16 residues. The CDR3: CASSLAGQPENYGYTF. For the CDR3, the DNA is TGCGCCAGCAGCTTGGCCGGACAGCCTGAGAACTATGGCTACACCTTC.

The genes are TRBV5-1 and TRBJ2-1; the match to TRBD1 covers 8 bases. Germline CDR1 and CDR2: SGHRS and YFSETQ. The CDR3 extends over 14 amino acids. The V and J ends lost 4 bases and 9 bases, in that order; junction bases with no gene match: 9. CDR3 protein: CASSLRTGISEQFF. The CDR3 DNA reads as TGCGCCAGCAGCCTGCGGACAGGGATCAGTGAGCAGTTCTTC. Full variable domain (rest looked up from reference TRBV5-1 and TRBJ2-1): KAGVTQTPRYLIKTRGQQVTLSCSPISGHRSVSWYQQTPGQGLQFLFEYFSETQRNKGNFPGRFSGRQFSNSRSEMNVSTLELGDSALYLCASSLRTGISEQFFGPGTRLTVL.

The J gene is TRBJ2-2, the V gene TRBV10-3; 8 nucleotides match TRBD2. The germline V gene has CDR1 ENHRY and CDR2 SYGVKD. This CDR3 is built from 16 residues. The V segment lost 4 bases and the J segment 0 bases; nucleotides outside the gene matches: 4. The CDR3 nucleotides are TGTGCCATCAGTGTCCGGCGGGGGGCGAACACCGGGGAGCTGTTTTTT. Translating gives CAISVRRGANTGELFF.

The chain joins TRBV11-1 to TRBJ2-7; D ambiguous. The germline V gene has CDR1 SGHAT and CDR2 FQDESV (reference sequence). Trimming removed 2 bases from V and 0 bases from J, with 14 bases in between. The CDR3 is 16 amino acids. The CDR3 loop is CASSLNPPGSSYEQYF. DNA for the CDR3: TGTGCCAGCAGCTTAAACCCCCCAGGATCCTCCTACGAGCAGTACTTC.

This clone is a singleton in its sample. V and J are TRBV24-1 and TRBJ2-1, with 12 bases that match TRBD2. Looked up from germline, CDR1 is KGHDR and CDR2 is SFDVKD. Losses at the gene ends were 3 bases for V and 7 bases for J; bases not matched to a gene: 12. The CDR3 runs to 18 residues. The CDR3 region has the DNA TGTGCCACCAGTGATCCTAACCCACTAGCGGGAGGACAGAATGAGCAGTTCTTC. As protein: CATSDPNPLAGGQNEQFF.

J is TRBJ2-2 and V is TRBV6-5; TRBD2 is a possible D gene (5 bases). Trimming stripped 6 bases from V and 9 bases from J, with 20 bases between. Germline-derived CDR1 and CDR2 are MNHEY and SVGAGI. There are 15 residues in the CDR3. The CDR3: CASRPTRNSERELFF. CDR3 sequence (DNA): TGTGCCAGCAGACCCACTAGAAATAGTGAGAGGGAGCTGTTTTTT.

In DNA form, the CDR3 reads TGTGCCAGCAGTGGGGGGGGCCAAGAGACCCAGTACTTC. Translating gives CASSGGGQETQYF. The V call is TRBV6-1, the J call TRBJ2-5; 7 nucleotides match TRBD2. The CDR3 is 13 amino acids. With 4 bases clipped from V and 1 base from J, the junction kept 0 bases outside the gene matches. CDR1 MNHNS and CDR2 SASEGT come from the germline V gene.